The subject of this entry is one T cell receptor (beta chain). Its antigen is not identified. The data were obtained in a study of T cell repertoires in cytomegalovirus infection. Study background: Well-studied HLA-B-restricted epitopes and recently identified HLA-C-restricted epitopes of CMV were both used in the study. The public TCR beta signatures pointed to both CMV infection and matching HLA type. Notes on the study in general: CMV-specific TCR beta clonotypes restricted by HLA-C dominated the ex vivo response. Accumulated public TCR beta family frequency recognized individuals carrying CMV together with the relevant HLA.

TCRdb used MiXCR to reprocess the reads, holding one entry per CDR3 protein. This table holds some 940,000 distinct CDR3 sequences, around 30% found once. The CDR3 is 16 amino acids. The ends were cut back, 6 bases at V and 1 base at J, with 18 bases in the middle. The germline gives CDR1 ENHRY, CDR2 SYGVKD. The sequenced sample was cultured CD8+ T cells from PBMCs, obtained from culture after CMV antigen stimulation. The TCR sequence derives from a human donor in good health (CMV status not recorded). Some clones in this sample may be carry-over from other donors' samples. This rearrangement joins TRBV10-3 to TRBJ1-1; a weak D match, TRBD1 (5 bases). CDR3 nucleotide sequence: TGTGCCATCAGAACCGGGACCCCGAACGGGAACACTGAAGCTTTCTTT. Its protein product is CAIRTGTPNGNTEAFF.